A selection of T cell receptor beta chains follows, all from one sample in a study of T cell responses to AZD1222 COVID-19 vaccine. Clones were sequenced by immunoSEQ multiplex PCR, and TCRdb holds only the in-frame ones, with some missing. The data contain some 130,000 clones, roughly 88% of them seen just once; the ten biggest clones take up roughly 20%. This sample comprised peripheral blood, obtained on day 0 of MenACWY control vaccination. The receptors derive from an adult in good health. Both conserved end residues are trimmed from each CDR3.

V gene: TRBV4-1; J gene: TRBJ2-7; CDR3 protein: ASSQGRAGLTYEQY
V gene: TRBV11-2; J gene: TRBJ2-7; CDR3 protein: ASSLEGGVAYEQY
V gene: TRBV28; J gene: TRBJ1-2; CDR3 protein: ASSLLSSETSNYGYT
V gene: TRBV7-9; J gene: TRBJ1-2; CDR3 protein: ASSSQLRTSYGYT
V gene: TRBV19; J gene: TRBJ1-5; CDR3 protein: ASSGGQGAMSNQPQH
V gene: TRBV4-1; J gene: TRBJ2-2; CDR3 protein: ASSHPLRGGELF
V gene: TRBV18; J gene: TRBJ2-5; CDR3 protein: ASSPPESARTQY
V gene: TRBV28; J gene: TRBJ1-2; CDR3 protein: ASRNSGQGARYGYT
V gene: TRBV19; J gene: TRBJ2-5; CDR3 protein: ASSATGIETQY
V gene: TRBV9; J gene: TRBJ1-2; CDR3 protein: ASSVVPGTYGYT
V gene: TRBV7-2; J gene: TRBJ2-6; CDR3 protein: ASSLRGGLSSGANVLT
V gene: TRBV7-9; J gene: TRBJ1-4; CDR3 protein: ASSLEGGRGNEKLF
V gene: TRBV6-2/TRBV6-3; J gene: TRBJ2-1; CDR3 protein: ASSEGWTSGLSYNEQF
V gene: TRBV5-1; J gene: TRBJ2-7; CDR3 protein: ASSWGHETLSYEQY